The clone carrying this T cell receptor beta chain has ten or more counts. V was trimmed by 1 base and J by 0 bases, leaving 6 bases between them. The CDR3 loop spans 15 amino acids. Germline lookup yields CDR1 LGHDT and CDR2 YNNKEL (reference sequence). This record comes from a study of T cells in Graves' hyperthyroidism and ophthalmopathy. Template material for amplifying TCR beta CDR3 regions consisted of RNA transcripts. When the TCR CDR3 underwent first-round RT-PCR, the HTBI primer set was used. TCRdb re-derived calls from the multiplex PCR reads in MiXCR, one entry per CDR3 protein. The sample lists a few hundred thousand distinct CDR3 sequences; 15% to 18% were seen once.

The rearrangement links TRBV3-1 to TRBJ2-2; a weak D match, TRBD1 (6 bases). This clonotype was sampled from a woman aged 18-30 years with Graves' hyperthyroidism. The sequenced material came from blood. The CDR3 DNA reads TGTGCCAGCAGCCAAGCAGGGGCGAACACCGGGGAGCTGTTTTTT. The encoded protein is CASSQAGANTGELFF.